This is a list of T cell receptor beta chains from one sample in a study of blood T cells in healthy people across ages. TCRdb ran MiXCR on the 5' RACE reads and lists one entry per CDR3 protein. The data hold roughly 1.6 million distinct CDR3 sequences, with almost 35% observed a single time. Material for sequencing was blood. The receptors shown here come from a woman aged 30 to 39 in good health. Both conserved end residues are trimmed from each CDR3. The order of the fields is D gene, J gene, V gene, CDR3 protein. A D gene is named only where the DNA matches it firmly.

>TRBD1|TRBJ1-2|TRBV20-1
SARVGGGTGAGYT
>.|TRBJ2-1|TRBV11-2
ASSLSRAGDYNEQF
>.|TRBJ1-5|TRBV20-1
SAWTPKANSNQPQH
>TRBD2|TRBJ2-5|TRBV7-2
ASARGGRQETQY
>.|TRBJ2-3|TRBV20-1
SATLEREIEDTQY
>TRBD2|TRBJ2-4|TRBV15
ATSRGGSGDIQY
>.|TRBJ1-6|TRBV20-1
SARVPGWSDSPLH
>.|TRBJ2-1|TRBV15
ATSRDGTPYNEQF
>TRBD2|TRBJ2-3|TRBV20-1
SALQLAGGDTQY
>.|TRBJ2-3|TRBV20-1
SASARAGTQY
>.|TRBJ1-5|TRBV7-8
ASSLGAEGPGRQPQH
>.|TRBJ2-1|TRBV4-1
ASSQEVRGNEQF
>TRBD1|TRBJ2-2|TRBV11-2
ASSLGTGASGELF
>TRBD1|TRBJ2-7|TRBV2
ASNIDRDGEQY
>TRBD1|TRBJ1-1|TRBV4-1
ASSQGDRGFREAF
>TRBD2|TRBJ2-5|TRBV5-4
ASSKLGLAGGPQETQY
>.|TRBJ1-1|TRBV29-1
SVLTWGHLNTEAF
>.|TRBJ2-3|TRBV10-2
ASTNPPADTQY
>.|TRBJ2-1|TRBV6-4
ACGPGSLGEQF
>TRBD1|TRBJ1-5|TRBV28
AGQTGFSQPQH
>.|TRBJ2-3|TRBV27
ASNSYGTRGSTDTQY
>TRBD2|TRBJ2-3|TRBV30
AEAGRSTDTQY
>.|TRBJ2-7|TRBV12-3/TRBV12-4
ASSRSESESSYEQY
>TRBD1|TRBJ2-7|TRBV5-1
ASSLPQGAYEQY
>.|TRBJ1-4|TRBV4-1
ASSLSGDLNEKLF
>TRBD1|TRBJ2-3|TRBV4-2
ASSERGQGDADTQY
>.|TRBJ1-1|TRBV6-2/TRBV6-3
ASTDDGVVTEAF
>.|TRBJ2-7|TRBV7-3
ASTLGPTYEQY
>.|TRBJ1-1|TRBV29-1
SVSGLKTEAF
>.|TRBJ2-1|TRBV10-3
AISDRVGVAVRNEQF
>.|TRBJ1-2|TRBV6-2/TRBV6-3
ASGFGYGYT
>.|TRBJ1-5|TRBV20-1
SARLEGYQPQH
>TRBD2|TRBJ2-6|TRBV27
ASSLRGRGVLSGTNVLT
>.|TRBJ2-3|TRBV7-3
ASSPHRSTDTQY
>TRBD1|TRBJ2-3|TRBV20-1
RTGQGGGTQY
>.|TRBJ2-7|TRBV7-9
ASSLGLAAPDEQY
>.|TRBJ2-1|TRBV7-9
ASSTTGTDINEQF
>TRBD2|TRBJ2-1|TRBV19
ASSTTGTSHSYNEQF
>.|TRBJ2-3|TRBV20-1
SVLDLTPLDTQY
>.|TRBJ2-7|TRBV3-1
ASSQNPGSYSYEQY
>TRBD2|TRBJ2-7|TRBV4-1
ASNRNLAGLYEQY
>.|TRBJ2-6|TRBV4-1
ASSQGGTGANVLT
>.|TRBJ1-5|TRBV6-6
ASSPKQPQH
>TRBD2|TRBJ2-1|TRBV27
AGSPGTSGHNEQF
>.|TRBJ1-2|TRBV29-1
SVGQDHGYT
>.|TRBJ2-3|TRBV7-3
ASSLQMGTDTQY
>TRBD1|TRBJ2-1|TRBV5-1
ASSFTTGTPRSYNEQF
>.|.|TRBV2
ASSDVTAGGTASGYEQY
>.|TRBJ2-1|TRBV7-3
ASSSVLKGRPYNEQF
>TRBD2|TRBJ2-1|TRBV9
ASRSSGKGYNEQF
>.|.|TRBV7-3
ASSLEASAYNEQY
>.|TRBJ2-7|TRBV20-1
SARFTYEQY
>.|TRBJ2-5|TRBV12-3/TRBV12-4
ASSPPGFGQETQY
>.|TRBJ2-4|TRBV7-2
ASSSPGAKNIQY
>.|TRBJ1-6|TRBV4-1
ASSQPDRYNSPLH
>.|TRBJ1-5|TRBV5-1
ASSLYPRESNQPQH